A single sample gave rise to the 24 T cell receptor beta chains below, sequenced in a study of spatial heterogeneity in lung cancer. Time point in this sample: sample taken at primary tumor resection. Whole RNA from tumor, nontumor lung or frozen PBMC was sequenced unsorted. MiXCR was run by TCRdb on the 5' RACE reads, yielding one entry per CDR3 protein. The sample has fewer than 55,000 distinct CDR3 sequences, about 7.4% seen once. This material consisted of PBMCs, taken at surgery. The source is a female donor with early-stage non-small cell lung cancer.

Only a few counts were recorded for this clonotype. This chain uses TRBV30 with TRBJ1-6; 9 bases line up with TRBD1. This CDR3 region has 16 residues. Germline-derived CDR1 and CDR2 are GTSNPN and SVGIG (reference sequence). Trimming cost V 2 bases and J 5 bases; bases outside gene matches: 7. As DNA, the CDR3 is TGTGCCTGGAGTTCCGACAGGGGGAATAATAATTCACCCCTCCACTTT. Its protein product is CAWSSDRGNNNSPLHF. The whole variable domain, filled in from reference TRBV30 and TRBJ1-6, reads SQTIHQWPATLVQPVGSPLSLECTVEGTSNPNLYWYRQAAGRGLQLLFYSVGIGQISSEVPQNLSASRPQDRQFILSSKKLLLSDSGFYLCAWSSDRGNNNSPLHFGNGTRLTVT.

This clonotype was observed many times. The chain links TRBV20-1 to TRBJ1-5; maybe TRBD1 (6 bases). Germline V gene lookup returns CDR1 DFQATT and CDR2 SNEGSKA (reference sequence). Trimming cost V 1 base and J 0 bases, with 10 bases left between them. The CDR3 runs to 15 residues. Here the CDR3 reads CSARGTVNSNQPQHF. The CDR3 DNA sequence: TGCAGTGCTAGAGGGACAGTCAATAGCAATCAGCCCCAGCATTTT.

This clonotype was detected only a few times. V is TRBV6-5 and J is TRBJ2-7, with TRBD2 matching 12 bases. This CDR3 has 15 amino acids. V trimming: 5 bases; J trimming: 3 bases; junction bases outside the gene matches: 5. Germline V gene sequence: CDR1 MNHEY, CDR2 SVGAGI. In DNA, the CDR3 is TGTGCCAGCAGTCAAGGACTAGCGGGGTTCTACGAGCAGTACTTC. Its translation is CASSQGLAGFYEQYF.

This clonotype was counted many times. V is TRBV7-9 and J is TRBJ2-7; 9 nucleotides align to TRBD2. The V and J ends lost 6 bases and 7 bases, in that order; junction bases with no gene match: 10. The germline V gene has CDR1 SEHNR and CDR2 FQNEAQ (reference sequence). The CDR3 is 14 residues long. The CDR3 loop is CASRRGGGAQEQYF. The CDR3 region has the DNA TGTGCCAGCAGGAGAGGCGGGGGGGCCCAAGAGCAGTACTTC.

This clonotype showed up many times. CDR3 loop: CSARDPRHTGELFF. The DNA of the CDR3 is TGCAGTGCTAGAGACCCGAGACACACCGGGGAGCTGTTTTTT. The V and J genes are TRBV20-1 and TRBJ2-2; D uncertain. The germline V and J ends were trimmed by 0 bases and 3 bases, with 8 bases remaining between them. The CDR3 covers 14 residues. CDR1 and CDR2 (germline): DFQATT, SNEGSKA (reference sequence).

In its sample, this clonotype was seen many times. CDR3 protein: CAWSSGGLSQPQHF. As DNA, the CDR3 is TGTGCCTGGAGTTCCGGGGGGCTTAGTCAGCCCCAGCATTTT. The chain joins TRBV30 to TRBJ1-5; the D gene is possibly TRBD1 (6 bases). Germline lookup yields CDR1 GTSNPN and CDR2 SVGIG (reference sequence). The germline V and J ends were trimmed by 2 bases and 6 bases, with 14 bases remaining between them. The CDR3 length is 14 residues. The full variable domain, its missing parts supplied by reference TRBV30 and TRBJ1-5, is SQTIHQWPATLVQPVGSPLSLECTVEGTSNPNLYWYRQAAGRGLQLLFYSVGIGQISSEVPQNLSASRPQDRQFILSSKKLLLSDSGFYLCAWSSGGLSQPQHFGDGTRLSIL.

This clonotype turned up a few times. This chain connects TRBV13 to TRBJ1-4; D not resolved. Trimming stripped 5 bases from V and 1 base from J, with 11 bases between. CDR1 is PRHDT, CDR2 FYEKMQ, per germline (reference sequence). The CDR3 is made up of 15 amino acids. CDR3 sequence reads: CASSPGSRTNEKLFF. CDR3 nucleotide sequence: TGTGCCAGCAGCCCGGGGTCCCGAACTAATGAAAAACTGTTTTTT.

In this sample, this clonotype is medium-sized. The DNA for the CDR3 is TGTGCCAGCTCACCGGGACAAAACACTGAAGCTTTCTTT. As protein: CASSPGQNTEAFF. The rearrangement uses TRBV18 and TRBJ1-1; a possible D gene is TRBD1 (6 bases). The V end was cut by 3 bases, the J end by 2 bases, with 7 bases between. Germline loops: CDR1 KGHSH, CDR2 LQKENI. This CDR3 has 13 residues. The whole variable domain, filled in from reference TRBV18 and TRBJ1-1, reads NAGVMQNPRHLVRRRGQEARLRCSPMKGHSHVYWYRQLPEEGLKFMVYLQKENIIDESGMPKERFSAEFPKEGPSILRIQQVVRGDSAAYFCASSPGQNTEAFFGQGTRLTVV.

This rearrangement joins TRBV6-2 or TRBV6-3 to TRBJ1-2, with 9 bases that match TRBD1. This CDR3 has 16 residues. Germline trimming cut 7 bases from V and 5 bases from J; bases unmatched to any gene: 14. CDR1 is MNHEY and CDR2 is SVGEGT in the germline V gene. The CDR3 region has the DNA TGTGCCAGCACCCCAATCTCCACAGGGGGCGGATATGGCTACACCTTC. Translation gives CASTPISTGGGYGYTF.

This clonotype has just a few counts. This chain connects TRBV18 to TRBJ2-3, with D tentatively TRBD1 or TRBD2 (6 bases each). This CDR3 is built from 14 residues. Trimming removed 5 bases at V and 2 bases at J, with 11 bases between. CDR1 KGHSH and CDR2 LQKENI come from the germline V gene. Here the CDR3 DNA reads TGTGCCAGCTCAGTGCGGGGACACACAGATACGCAGTATTTT. This gives the protein CASSVRGHTDTQYF.

The chain recombines TRBV5-1 with TRBJ2-1; 10 bases are shared with TRBD2. Germline values: CDR1 SGHRS, CDR2 YFSETQ. This CDR3 has 14 residues. Unmatched junction bases numbered 6, after V lost 4 bases and J lost 8 bases. CDR3 region: CASSRSGGADEQFF. The CDR3 nucleotides read TGCGCCAGCAGCAGGAGCGGGGGGGCGGATGAGCAGTTCTTC. The full variable domain, completed using reference TRBV5-1 and TRBJ2-1, is KAGVTQTPRYLIKTRGQQVTLSCSPISGHRSVSWYQQTPGQGLQFLFEYFSETQRNKGNFPGRFSGRQFSNSRSEMNVSTLELGDSALYLCASSRSGGADEQFFGPGTRLTVL.

This clonotype was recorded a few times. V usage is TRBV7-2 and J usage is TRBJ2-3; D unclear. Germline V CDR1 and CDR2: SGHTA, FQGNSA. V gave up 5 bases and J gave up 0 bases, with 21 bases separating them. The CDR3 is 18 amino acids. For the CDR3, the DNA is TGTGCCAGCAGCCCCCATCCGGGCGTCCGCGGAAGCACAGATACGCAGTATTTT. Its translation is CASSPHPGVRGSTDTQYF.

The sample holds many counts of this clonotype. V gene TRBV20-1 combines with J gene TRBJ2-4; 10 nucleotides line up with TRBD1. J gave up 8 bases and V 0 bases, and 7 bases lay outside the gene matches. Germline CDR1 and CDR2: DFQATT and SNEGSKA (reference sequence). CDR3 length: 15 residues. In nucleotides, the CDR3 is TGCAGTGCTAGAGACCCCGCCGGGACAGGGGACATTCAGTACTTC. Amino acid sequence: CSARDPAGTGDIQYF.

The chain recombines TRBV7-6 with TRBJ2-1; weak D call: TRBD1 (6 bases). V shed 5 bases and J shed 2 bases, with 13 bases lying between them. Looked up from germline, CDR1 is SGHVS and CDR2 is FNYEAQ. CDR3 length: 15 amino acids. The CDR3 is CASSGRDTPYNEQFF. For the CDR3, the DNA is TGTGCCAGCAGCGGCCGGGACACGCCCTACAATGAGCAGTTCTTC.

In this sample, this clonotype turned up many times. The chain recombines TRBV14 with TRBJ1-1; no clear D. CDR3 length equals 15 residues. Trimming removed 3 bases from V and 0 bases from J, with 11 bases in between. Looked up from germline, CDR1 is SGHDN and CDR2 is FVKESK. Here the CDR3 DNA reads TGTGCCAGCAGCCAGAGGGCAGAAATGAACACTGAAGCTTTCTTT. Its protein is CASSQRAEMNTEAFF.

Ten or more counts support this clonotype. The gene calls are TRBV30 and TRBJ2-5, with a weak D call TRBD1 (5 bases). Germline values: CDR1 GTSNPN, CDR2 SVGIG (reference sequence). Trimming pared 0 bases from V and 2 bases from J, leaving 13 bases between. The CDR3 sequence is 15 residues long. CDR3 nucleotide sequence: TGTGCCTGGAGTGTACGGTTAGGGGCTCAAGAGACCCAGTACTTC. Its protein is CAWSVRLGAQETQYF.

This clonotype was found a few times. The J gene is TRBJ1-1, the V gene TRBV4-1, with unresolved D. CDR3 length: 12 amino acids. Trimming took off 1 base at V and 10 bases at J, with 10 bases between the two ends. The germline CDR1 and CDR2 sequences are MGHRA and YSYEKL. CDR3 sequence (DNA): TGCGCCAGCAGCCAAGTTTTTGGCGGAGCTTTCTTT. Amino acids: CASSQVFGGAFF.

Ten or more counts support this clonotype. The J gene is TRBJ2-2, the V gene TRBV7-2; 8 nucleotides align to TRBD2. The germline CDR1 and CDR2 sequences are SGHTA and FQGNSA. The CDR3 runs 17 residues. V lost 7 bases to trimming and J lost 5 bases; unmatched junction nucleotides: 15. The CDR3: CASNGGAGASRTGELFF. The CDR3 DNA follows: TGTGCCAGCAACGGGGGGGCGGGGGCCTCGAGGACCGGGGAGCTGTTTTTT.

The chain has TRBV2 and TRBJ1-2, with D uncertain. Trimming removed 3 bases at V and 7 bases at J, with 9 bases between. There are 12 residues in the CDR3. Germline lookup yields CDR1 SNHLY and CDR2 FYNNEI. CDR3 region: CASSDGASGYTF. The CDR3 nucleotides are TGTGCCAGCAGTGACGGCGCTAGTGGCTACACCTTC.

In its sample, this clonotype was seen many times. V and J are TRBV5-1 and TRBJ2-1; possibly TRBD2 for D (5 bases). The CDR3 sequence is 15 residues long. V was shortened by 0 bases and J by 7 bases, with 14 bases between the two germline ends. Germline loops: CDR1 SGHRS, CDR2 YFSETQ. The DNA for the CDR3 is TGCGCCAGCAGCTTGGACCCAGCCGGGATTAATGAGCAGTTCTTC. Encoded protein: CASSLDPAGINEQFF.

This clonotype showed up just a few times. The genes are TRBV15 and TRBJ1-3; D unresolved. The germline CDR1 and CDR2 sequences are LNHNV and YYDKDF (reference sequence). V was pared by 0 bases and J by 2 bases, with 8 bases between. The CDR3 sequence is 15 residues long. DNA of the CDR3: TGTGCCACCAGCAGAGATCTCGCTGCTGGAAACACCATATATTTT. Translation: CATSRDLAAGNTIYF.

This clonotype has only a few counts. The chain combines TRBV7-2 with TRBJ1-5, with TRBD1 as a possible D gene (5 bases). Germline V lookup: CDR1 SGHTA, CDR2 FQGNSA. V lost 7 bases, J lost 2 bases, and 15 bases lay in between. The CDR3 extends over 15 amino acids. This CDR3 reads CASKTGRGGNQPQHF. The CDR3 DNA reads as TGTGCCAGCAAAACTGGGAGGGGTGGCAATCAGCCCCAGCATTTT.

This clonotype was counted between two and nine times. V usage is TRBV7-2 and J usage is TRBJ2-1; 9 positions match TRBD2. The germline V gene has CDR1 SGHTA and CDR2 FQGNSA. V was clipped by 1 base and J by 9 bases; unmatched bases: 13. The CDR3 extends over 17 amino acids. CDR3 residues: CASSLESPTSGVGEQFF. CDR3 nucleotide sequence: TGTGCCAGCAGCTTAGAATCCCCGACTAGCGGTGTAGGTGAGCAGTTCTTC.

The chain couples TRBV7-9 to TRBJ1-4; D gene ambiguous. CDR1 is SEHNR and CDR2 is FQNEAQ in the germline V gene (reference sequence). The V end lost 5 bases, the J end lost 0 bases, and 10 bases lay between the germline ends. CDR3 length: 15 residues. The CDR3 loop is CASSPVGATNEKLFF. CDR3 nucleotides: TGTGCCAGCAGCCCAGTGGGTGCAACTAATGAAAAACTGTTTTTT.